The sequence of this T cell receptor beta chain was determined in a study of OX40 agonist ivuxolimab in advanced cancers. Overall study context: Treatment of patients was with ivuxolimab, an agonistic anti-OX40 (CD134) antibody. Study-wide results and limits: In general, CD8+ T cells held more expanded clones than CD4+ did, on average. In a subset of nonresponders, normalized T-cell clonal expansion was also low.

No patient had autoimmune disease or received systemic immunosuppression. Deletions cut 7 bases from V and 8 bases from J, with 14 bases between. This CDR3 has 13 amino acids. CDR1 is MNHEY, CDR2 SVGAGI, per germline. Using immunoSEQ multiplex PCR, the repertoire was profiled, and TCRdb retains in-frame clones only, with some absent. Of under 85,000 clones in the sample, 80% to 90% were seen once. About this clone: Its antigen is still unknown.

This chain uses TRBV6-5 with TRBJ2-2; no firm D call. The TCR originated in an adult with an advanced solid tumor such as melanoma, head and neck, liver or kidney cancer. The specimen comprised CD4+ or CD8+ T cells sorted from blood, sampled in a trial of the OX40 agonist ivuxolimab. The CDR3 reads CASTYSSAGELFF. The CDR3 coding sequence is TGTGCCAGCACGTACAGCTCGGCGGGGGAGCTGTTTTTT.